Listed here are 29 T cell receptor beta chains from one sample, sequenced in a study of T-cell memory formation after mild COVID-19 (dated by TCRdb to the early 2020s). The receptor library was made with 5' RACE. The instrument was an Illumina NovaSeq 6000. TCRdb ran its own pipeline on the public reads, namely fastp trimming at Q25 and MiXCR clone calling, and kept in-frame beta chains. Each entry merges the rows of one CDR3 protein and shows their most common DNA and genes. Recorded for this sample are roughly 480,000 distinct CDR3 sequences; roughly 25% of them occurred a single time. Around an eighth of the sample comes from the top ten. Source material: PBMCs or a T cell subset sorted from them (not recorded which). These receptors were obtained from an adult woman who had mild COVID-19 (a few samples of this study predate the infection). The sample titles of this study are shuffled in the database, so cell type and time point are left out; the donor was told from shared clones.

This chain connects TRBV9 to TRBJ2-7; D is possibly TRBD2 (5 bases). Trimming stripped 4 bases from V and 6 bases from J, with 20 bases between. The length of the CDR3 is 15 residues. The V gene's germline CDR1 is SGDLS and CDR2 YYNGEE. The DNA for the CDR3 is TGTGCCAGCAGCCCCTCAGGAGGCCCCAGTTTCGAGCAGTACTTC. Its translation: CASSPSGGPSFEQYF.

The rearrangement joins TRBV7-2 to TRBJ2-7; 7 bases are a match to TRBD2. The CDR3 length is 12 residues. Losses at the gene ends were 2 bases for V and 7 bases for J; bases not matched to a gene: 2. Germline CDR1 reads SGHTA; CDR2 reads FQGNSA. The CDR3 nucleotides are TGTGCCAGCAGCTTATGGGGGGGGGAGCAGTACTTC. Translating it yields CASSLWGGEQYF.

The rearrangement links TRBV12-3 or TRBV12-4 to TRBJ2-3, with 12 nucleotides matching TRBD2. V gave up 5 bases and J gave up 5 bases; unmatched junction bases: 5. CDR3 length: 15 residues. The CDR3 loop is CASSRLAGVGDTQYF. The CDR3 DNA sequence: TGTGCCAGCAGTAGACTAGCGGGGGTTGGAGATACGCAGTATTTT.

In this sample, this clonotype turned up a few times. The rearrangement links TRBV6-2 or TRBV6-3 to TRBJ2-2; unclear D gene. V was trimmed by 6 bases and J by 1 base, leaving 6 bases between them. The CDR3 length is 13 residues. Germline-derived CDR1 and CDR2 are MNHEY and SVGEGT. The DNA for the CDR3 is TGTGCCAGCAGCCACCTGAACACCGGGGAGCTGTTTTTT. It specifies CASSHLNTGELFF.

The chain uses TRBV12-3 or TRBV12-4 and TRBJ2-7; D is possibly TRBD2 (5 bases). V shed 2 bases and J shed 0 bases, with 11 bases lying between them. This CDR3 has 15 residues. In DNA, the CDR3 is TGTGCCAGCAGTTTAAGAGGGTTCCCCTCCTACGAGCAGTACTTC. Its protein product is CASSLRGFPSYEQYF.

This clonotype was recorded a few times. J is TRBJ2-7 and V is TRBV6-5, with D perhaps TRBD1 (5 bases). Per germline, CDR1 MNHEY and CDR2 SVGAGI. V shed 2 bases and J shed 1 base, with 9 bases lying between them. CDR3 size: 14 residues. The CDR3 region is CASSYVAGSYEQYF. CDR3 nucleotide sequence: TGTGCCAGCAGTTACGTCGCAGGGTCCTACGAGCAGTACTTC.

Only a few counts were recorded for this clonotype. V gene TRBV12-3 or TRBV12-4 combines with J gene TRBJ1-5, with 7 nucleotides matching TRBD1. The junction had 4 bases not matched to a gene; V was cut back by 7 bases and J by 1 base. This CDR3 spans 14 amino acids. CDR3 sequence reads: CASNWGQSNQPQHF. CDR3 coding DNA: TGTGCCAGCAATTGGGGACAGAGCAATCAGCCCCAGCATTTT.

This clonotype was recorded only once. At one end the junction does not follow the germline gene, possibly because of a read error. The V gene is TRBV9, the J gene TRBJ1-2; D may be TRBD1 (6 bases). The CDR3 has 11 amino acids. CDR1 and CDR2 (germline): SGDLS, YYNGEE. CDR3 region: CASSGGAGVLF. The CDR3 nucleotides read TGTGCCAGCAGCGGGGGGGCAGGGGTCCTCTTC.

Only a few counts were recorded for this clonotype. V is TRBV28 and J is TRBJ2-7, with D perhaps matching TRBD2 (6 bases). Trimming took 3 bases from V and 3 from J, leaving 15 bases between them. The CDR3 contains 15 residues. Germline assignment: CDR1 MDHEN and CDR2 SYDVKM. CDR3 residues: CASSLEGKAIYEQYF. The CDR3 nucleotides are TGTGCCAGCAGTTTGGAGGGGAAGGCAATCTACGAGCAGTACTTC.

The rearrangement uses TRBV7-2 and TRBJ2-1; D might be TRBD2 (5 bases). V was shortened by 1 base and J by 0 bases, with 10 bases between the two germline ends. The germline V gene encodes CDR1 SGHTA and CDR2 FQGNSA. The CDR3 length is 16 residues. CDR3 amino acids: CASSLGEGRSYNEQFF. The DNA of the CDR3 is TGTGCCAGCAGCTTAGGCGAGGGCCGCTCCTACAATGAGCAGTTCTTC.

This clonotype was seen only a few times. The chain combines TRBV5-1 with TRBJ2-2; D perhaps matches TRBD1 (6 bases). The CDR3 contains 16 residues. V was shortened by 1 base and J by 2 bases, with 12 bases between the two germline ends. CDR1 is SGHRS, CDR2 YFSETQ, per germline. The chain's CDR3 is CASSLTGQSNTGELFF. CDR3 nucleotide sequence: TGCGCCAGCAGCTTGACAGGGCAATCAAACACCGGGGAGCTGTTTTTT.

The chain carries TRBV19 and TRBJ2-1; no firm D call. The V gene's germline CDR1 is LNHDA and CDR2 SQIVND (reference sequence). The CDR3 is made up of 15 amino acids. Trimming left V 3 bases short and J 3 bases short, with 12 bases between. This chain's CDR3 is CASSMGLPGYNEQFF. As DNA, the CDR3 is TGTGCCAGTAGTATGGGTCTCCCAGGCTACAATGAGCAGTTCTTC.

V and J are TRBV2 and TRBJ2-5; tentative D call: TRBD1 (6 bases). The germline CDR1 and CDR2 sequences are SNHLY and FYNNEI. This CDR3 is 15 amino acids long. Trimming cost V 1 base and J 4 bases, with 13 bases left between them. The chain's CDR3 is CASSEEGQGRETQYF. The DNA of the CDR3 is TGTGCCAGCAGTGAAGAAGGGCAGGGGCGAGAGACCCAGTACTTC.

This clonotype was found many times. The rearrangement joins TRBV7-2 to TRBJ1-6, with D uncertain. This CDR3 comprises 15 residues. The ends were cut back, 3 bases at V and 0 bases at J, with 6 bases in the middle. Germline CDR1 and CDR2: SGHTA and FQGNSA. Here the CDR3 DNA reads TGTGCCAGCAGCTTTGGGAGCTCCTATAATTCACCCCTCCACTTT. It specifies CASSFGSSYNSPLHF.

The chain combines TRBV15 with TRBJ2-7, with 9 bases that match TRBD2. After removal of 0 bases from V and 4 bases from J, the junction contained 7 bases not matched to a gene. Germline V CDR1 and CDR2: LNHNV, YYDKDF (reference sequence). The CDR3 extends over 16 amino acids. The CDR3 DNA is TGTGCCACCAGCAGAGATCACTCAGCGGGAGGTTACGAGCAGTACTTC. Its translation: CATSRDHSAGGYEQYF.

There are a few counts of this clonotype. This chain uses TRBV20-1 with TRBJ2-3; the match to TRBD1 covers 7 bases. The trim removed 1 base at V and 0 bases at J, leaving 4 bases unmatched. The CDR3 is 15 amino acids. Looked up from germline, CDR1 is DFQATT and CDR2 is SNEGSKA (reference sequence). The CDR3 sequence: CSARAATGSTDTQYF. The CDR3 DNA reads TGCAGTGCTAGAGCCGCGACAGGGAGCACAGATACGCAGTATTTT.

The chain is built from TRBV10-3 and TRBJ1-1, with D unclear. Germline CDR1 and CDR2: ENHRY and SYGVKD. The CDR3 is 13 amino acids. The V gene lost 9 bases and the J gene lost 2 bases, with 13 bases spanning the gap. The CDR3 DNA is TGTGCCATAGGGCCAGACTGCAACACTGAAGCTTTCTTT. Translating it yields CAIGPDCNTEAFF.

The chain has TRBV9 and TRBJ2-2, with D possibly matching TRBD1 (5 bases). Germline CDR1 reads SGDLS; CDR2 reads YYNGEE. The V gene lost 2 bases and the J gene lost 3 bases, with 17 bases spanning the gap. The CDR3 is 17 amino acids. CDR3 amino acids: CASSVPDSPVDTGELFF. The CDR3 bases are TGTGCCAGCAGCGTCCCCGACAGCCCCGTGGACACCGGGGAGCTGTTTTTT.

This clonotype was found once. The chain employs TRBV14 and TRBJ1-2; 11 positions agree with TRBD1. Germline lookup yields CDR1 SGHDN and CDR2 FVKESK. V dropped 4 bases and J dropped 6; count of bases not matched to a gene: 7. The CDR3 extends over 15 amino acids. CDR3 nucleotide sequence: TGTGCCAGCAGCCCACGGACAGGGGGCGAGGATGGCTACACCTTC. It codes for CASSPRTGGEDGYTF.

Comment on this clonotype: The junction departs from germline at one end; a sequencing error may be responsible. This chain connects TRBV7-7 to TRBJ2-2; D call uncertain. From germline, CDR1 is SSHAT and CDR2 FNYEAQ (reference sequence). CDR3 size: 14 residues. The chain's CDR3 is CASSPAGGTRELFF. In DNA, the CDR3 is TGTGCCAGCAGCCCCGCAGGTGGCACCAGGGAGCTGTTTTTT.

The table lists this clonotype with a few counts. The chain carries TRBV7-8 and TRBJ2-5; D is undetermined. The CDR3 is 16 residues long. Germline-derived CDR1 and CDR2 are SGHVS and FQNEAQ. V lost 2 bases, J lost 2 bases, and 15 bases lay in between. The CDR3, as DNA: TGTGCCAGCAGCTTATATTCGACCGCCCCACAAGAGACCCAGTACTTC. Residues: CASSLYSTAPQETQYF.

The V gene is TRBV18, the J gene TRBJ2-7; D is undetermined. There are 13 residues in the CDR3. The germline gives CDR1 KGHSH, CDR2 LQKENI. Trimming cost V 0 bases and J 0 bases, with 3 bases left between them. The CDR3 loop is CASSPPDSYEQYF. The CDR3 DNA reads TGTGCCAGCTCACCACCGGACTCCTACGAGCAGTACTTC.

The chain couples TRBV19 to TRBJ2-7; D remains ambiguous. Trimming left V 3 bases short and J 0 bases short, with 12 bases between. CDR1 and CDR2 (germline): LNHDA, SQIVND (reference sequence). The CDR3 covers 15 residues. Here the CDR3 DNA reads TGTGCCAGTAGTATCTATTTGCGGAGCTCCTACGAGCAGTACTTC. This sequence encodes CASSIYLRSSYEQYF.

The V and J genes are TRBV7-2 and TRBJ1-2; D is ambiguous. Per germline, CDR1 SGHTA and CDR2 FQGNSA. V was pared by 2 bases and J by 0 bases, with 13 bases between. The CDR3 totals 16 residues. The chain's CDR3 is CASSLYSLDPNYGYTF. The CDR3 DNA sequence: TGTGCCAGCAGCTTATATTCCCTCGACCCTAACTATGGCTACACCTTC.

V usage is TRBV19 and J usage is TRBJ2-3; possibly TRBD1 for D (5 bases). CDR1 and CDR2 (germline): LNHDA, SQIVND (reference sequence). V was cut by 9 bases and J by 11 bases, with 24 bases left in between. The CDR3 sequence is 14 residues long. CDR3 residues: CASRQRSQRDGQYF. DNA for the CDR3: TGTGCCAGCCGACAGAGGTCCCAAAGAGATGGGCAGTATTTT.

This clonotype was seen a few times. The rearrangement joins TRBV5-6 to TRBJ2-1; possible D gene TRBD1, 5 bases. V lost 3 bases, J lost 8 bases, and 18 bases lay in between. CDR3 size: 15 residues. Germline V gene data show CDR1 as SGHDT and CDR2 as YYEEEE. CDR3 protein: CASSSQAPDGYEQFF. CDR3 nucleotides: TGTGCCAGCAGCTCACAGGCACCTGACGGGTATGAGCAGTTCTTC.

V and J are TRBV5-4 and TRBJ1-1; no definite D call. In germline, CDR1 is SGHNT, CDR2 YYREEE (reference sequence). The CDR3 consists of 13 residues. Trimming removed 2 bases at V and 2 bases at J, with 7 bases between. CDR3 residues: CASSFWENTEAFF. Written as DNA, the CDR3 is TGTGCCAGCAGCTTCTGGGAAAACACTGAAGCTTTCTTT.

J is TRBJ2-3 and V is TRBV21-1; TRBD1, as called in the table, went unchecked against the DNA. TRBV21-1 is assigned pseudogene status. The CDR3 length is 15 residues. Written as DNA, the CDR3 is TGTGCCAGCAGCAAAGAGAGGGGTCTGACAGATACGCAGTATTTT. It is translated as CASSKERGLTDTQYF.

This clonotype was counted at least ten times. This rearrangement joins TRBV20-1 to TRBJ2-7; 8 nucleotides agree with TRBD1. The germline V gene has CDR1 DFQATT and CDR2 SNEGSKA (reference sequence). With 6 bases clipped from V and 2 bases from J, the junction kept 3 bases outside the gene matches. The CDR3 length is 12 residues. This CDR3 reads CSATTGAYEQYF. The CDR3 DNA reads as TGCAGTGCCACGACAGGGGCCTACGAGCAGTACTTC.